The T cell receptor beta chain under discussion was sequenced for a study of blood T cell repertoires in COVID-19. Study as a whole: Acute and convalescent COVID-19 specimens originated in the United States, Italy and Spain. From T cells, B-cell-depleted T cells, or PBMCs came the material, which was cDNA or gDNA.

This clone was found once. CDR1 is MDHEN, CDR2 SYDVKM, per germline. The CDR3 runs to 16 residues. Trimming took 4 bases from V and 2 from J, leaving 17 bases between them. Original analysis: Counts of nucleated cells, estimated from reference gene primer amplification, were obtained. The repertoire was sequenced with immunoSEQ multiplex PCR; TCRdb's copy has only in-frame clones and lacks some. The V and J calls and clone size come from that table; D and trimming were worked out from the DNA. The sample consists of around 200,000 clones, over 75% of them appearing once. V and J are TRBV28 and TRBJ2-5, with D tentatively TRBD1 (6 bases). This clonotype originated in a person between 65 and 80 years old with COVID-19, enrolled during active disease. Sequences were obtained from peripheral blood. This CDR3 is CASSSPGAGEQETQYF. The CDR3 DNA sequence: TGTGCCAGCAGTTCCCCTGGGGCAGGGGAGCAAGAGACCCAGTACTTC.